This T cell receptor beta chain was retrieved from a study of shared clonotypes between healthy human individuals. Libraries were prepared by immunoSEQ multiplex PCR; TCRdb keeps only in-frame clonotypes and omits some of them. The profile shows 400,000 to 600,000 clones, 70% to 80% of them singletons. The CDR3 length is 16 residues. Trimming pared 3 bases from V and 0 bases from J, leaving 14 bases between. Germline lookup yields CDR1 MDHEN and CDR2 SYDVKM. The sequencing sample was made of PBMCs. The TCR was taken from a woman between 40 and 50 years old in good health. Some clones in this sample may be carry-over from other donors' samples. This chain links TRBV28 with TRBJ1-1, with D tentatively TRBD1 (5 bases). This CDR3 is CASSFGSGRLNTEAFF. The CDR3 DNA follows: TGTGCCAGCAGTTTTGGTTCGGGACGATTGAACACTGAAGCTTTCTTT. Full variable domain (remainder filled in from reference TRBV28 and TRBJ1-1): DVKVTQSSRYLVKRTGEKVFLECVQDMDHENMFWYRQDPGLGLRLIYFSYDVKMKEKGDIPEGYSVSREKKERFSLILESASTNQTSMYLCASSFGSGRLNTEAFFGQGTRLTVV.